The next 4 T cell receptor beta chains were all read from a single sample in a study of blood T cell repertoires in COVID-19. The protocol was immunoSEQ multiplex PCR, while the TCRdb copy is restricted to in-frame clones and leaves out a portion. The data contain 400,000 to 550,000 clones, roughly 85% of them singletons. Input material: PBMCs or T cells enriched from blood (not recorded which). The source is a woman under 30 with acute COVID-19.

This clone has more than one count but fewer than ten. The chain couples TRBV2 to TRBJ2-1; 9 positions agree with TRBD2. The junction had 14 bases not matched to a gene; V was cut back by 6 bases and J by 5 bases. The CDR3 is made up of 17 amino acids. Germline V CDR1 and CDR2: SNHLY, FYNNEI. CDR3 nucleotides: TGTGCCAGCAGCTTCCTAGCGGGACCAACCTTTGACAATGAGCAGTTCTTC. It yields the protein CASSFLAGPTFDNEQFF.

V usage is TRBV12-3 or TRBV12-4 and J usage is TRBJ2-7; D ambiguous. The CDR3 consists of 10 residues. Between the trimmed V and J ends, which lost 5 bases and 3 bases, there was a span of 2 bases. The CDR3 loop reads CASSRYEQYF. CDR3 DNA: TGTGCCAGCAGTCGCTACGAGCAGTACTTC.

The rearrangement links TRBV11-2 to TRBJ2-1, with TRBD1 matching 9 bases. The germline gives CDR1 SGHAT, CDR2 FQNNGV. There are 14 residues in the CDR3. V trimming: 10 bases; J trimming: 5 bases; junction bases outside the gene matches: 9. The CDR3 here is CATRDRDGHNEQFF. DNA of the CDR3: TGTGCCACCAGGGACAGGGACGGGCACAATGAGCAGTTCTTC.

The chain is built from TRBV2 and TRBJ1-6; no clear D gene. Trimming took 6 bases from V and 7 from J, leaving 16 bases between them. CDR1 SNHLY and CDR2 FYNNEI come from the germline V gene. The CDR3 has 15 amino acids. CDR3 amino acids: CASRLGGRGNSPLHF. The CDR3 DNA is TGTGCCAGCAGGCTCGGAGGCCGGGGAAATTCACCCCTCCACTTT. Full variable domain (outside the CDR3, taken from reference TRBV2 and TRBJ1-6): EPEVTQTPSHQVTQMGQEVILRCVPISNHLYFYWYRQILGQKVEFLVSFYNNEISEKSEIFDDQFSVERPDGSNFTLKIRSTKLEDSAMYFCASRLGGRGNSPLHFGNGTRLTVT.